Listed here are 28 T cell receptor beta chains from one sample, sequenced in a study of cytomegalovirus exposure and HLA in healthy donors. The PCR ran on 60 Vbeta and 13 Jbeta primers. Clones were sequenced by immunoSEQ multiplex PCR, and TCRdb holds only the in-frame ones, with some missing. The data contain around 100,000 clones, roughly 66% of them singletons. Sequencing used PBMCs. These receptor sequences come from a woman in her 30s in good health and CMV-seronegative.

The V gene is TRBV5-4, the J gene TRBJ1-5, with a tentative D call TRBD1 (5 bases). The ends were cut back, 4 bases at V and 4 bases at J, with 18 bases in the middle. Germline values: CDR1 SGHNT, CDR2 YYREEE (reference sequence). The CDR3 is 16 amino acids. The CDR3 loop reads CASSSPGPGPNQPQHF. DNA for the CDR3: TGTGCCAGCAGCAGTCCAGGGCCGGGCCCTAATCAGCCCCAGCATTTT.

The chain combines TRBV6-5 with TRBJ1-4; 7 bases line up with TRBD1. This CDR3 contains 15 residues. The germline V gene encodes CDR1 MNHEY and CDR2 SVGAGI. J lost 8 bases, V lost 6 bases, and 12 bases had no gene match. The DNA of the CDR3 is TGTGCCAGCAGGCCAAGGACAGGCGAGAAGGAAAAACTGTTTTTT. Encoded protein: CASRPRTGEKEKLFF.

The chain recombines TRBV29-1 with TRBJ1-2; D may be TRBD1 (5 bases). CDR3 length: 13 residues. CDR1 SQVTM and CDR2 ANQGSEA come from the germline V gene. Trimming removed 6 bases from V and 0 bases from J, with 11 bases in between. The CDR3 DNA is TGCAGCGTAGCAGGGTTGGCTAACTATGGCTACACCTTC. Translating gives CSVAGLANYGYTF. Drawing the rest from reference TRBV29-1 and TRBJ1-2, the complete variable domain is SAVISQKPSRDICQRGTSLTIQCQVDSQVTMMFWYRQQPGQSLTLIATANQGSEATYESGFVIDKFPISRPNLTFSTLTVSNMSPEDSSIYLCSVAGLANYGYTFGSGTRLTVV.

The gene calls are TRBV28 and TRBJ2-3, with 13 bases identical to TRBD2. The CDR3 spans 15 residues. Germline V gene data show CDR1 as MDHEN and CDR2 as SYDVKM. Germline trimming cut 7 bases from V and 3 bases from J; bases unmatched to any gene: 4. In nucleotides, the CDR3 is TGTGCCAGCACCCCGGGACTAGCGGGAACAGATACGCAGTATTTT. This gives the protein CASTPGLAGTDTQYF.

J is TRBJ2-1 and V is TRBV6-6; 13 bases line up with TRBD2. Germline-derived CDR1 and CDR2 are MNHNY and SVGAGI (reference sequence). Trimming removed 0 bases from V and 8 bases from J; junction bases left unmatched: 1. CDR3 length equals 15 residues. CDR3 loop: CASSYSGLAGDEQFF. The CDR3 DNA follows: TGTGCCAGCAGTTACTCAGGACTAGCGGGAGATGAGCAGTTCTTC.

The chain has TRBV28 and TRBJ2-1; D ambiguous. CDR1 and CDR2 (germline): MDHEN, SYDVKM. Trimming took off 5 bases at V and 5 bases at J, with 7 bases between the two ends. CDR3 length: 12 residues. This CDR3 is CASSPVNNEQFF. CDR3 DNA: TGTGCCAGCAGTCCAGTAAACAATGAGCAGTTCTTC.

The rearrangement uses TRBV5-1 and TRBJ2-7; 8 nucleotides match TRBD1. The CDR3 covers 15 residues. J was trimmed by 4 bases and V by 0 bases; bases with no gene match: 6. Germline CDR1 reads SGHRS; CDR2 reads YFSETQ. CDR3 DNA sequence: TGCGCCAGCAGCTTGGGTACCACAGGGGGATACGAGCAGTACTTC. Its protein product is CASSLGTTGGYEQYF.

This clone occurred once. This rearrangement joins TRBV9 to TRBJ2-7; D perhaps matches TRBD1 (5 bases). V was shortened by 0 bases and J by 1 base, with 8 bases between the two germline ends. The germline gives CDR1 SGDLS, CDR2 YYNGEE. This CDR3 spans 14 amino acids. The CDR3 DNA reads as TGTGCCAGCAGCGTAGGGGGCGTATCCTACGAGCAGTACTTC. Its translation: CASSVGGVSYEQYF.

The CDR3 region is CAWTGTSGSTYEQYF. In nucleotides, the CDR3 is TGTGCCTGGACGGGAACTAGCGGGAGTACGTACGAGCAGTACTTC. This rearrangement joins TRBV30 to TRBJ2-7; TRBD2 agrees at 11 bases. The CDR3 length is 15 residues. Germline loops: CDR1 GTSNPN, CDR2 SVGIG (reference sequence). The V gene end was trimmed by 4 bases and the J gene end by 4 bases; junction bases not matched to a gene: 9.

This clone turned up a few times. The genes are TRBV5-1 and TRBJ2-5; D unclear. The J call may be in error: the DNA end matches TRBJ2-7 better. The CDR3 runs to 13 residues. Germline V gene lookup returns CDR1 SGHRS and CDR2 YFSETQ. The chain's CDR3 is CASSLDPTYEQYF. CDR3 DNA: TGCGCCAGCAGCTTGGACCCCACCTACGAGCAGTACTTC.

The rearrangement uses TRBV7-9 and TRBJ2-1, with TRBD2 identical over 12 bases. The CDR3 consists of 15 residues. Per germline, CDR1 SEHNR and CDR2 FQNEAQ (reference sequence). Trimming cost V 1 base and J 8 bases; bases outside gene matches: 3. The CDR3 nucleotides read TGTGCCAGCAGCTTAGGACTAGCGGGAGTGGATGAGCAGTTCTTC. Translating it yields CASSLGLAGVDEQFF.

Only one count was recorded for this clone. The V gene is TRBV29-1, the J gene TRBJ2-7, with 7 nucleotides matching TRBD2. Germline-derived CDR1 and CDR2 are SQVTM and ANQGSEA. This CDR3 has 13 residues. V shed 6 bases, J shed 4 bases, and the junction held 9 bases outside the gene matches. The CDR3 nucleotides are TGCAGCGTCACGCGGGGACTAAAATACGAGCAGTACTTC. As protein: CSVTRGLKYEQYF.

Only a few counts were recorded for this clone. The rearrangement joins TRBV18 to TRBJ2-4, with D perhaps matching TRBD2 (5 bases). The CDR3 extends over 14 amino acids. Germline values: CDR1 KGHSH, CDR2 LQKENI. V was trimmed by 3 bases and J by 10 bases, leaving 16 bases between them. This CDR3 reads CASSPPAGREIQYF. CDR3 DNA sequence: TGTGCCAGCTCACCTCCGGCTGGTAGGGAGATTCAGTACTTC.

This chain links TRBV7-2 with TRBJ2-5; tentative D call: TRBD1 (6 bases). The CDR3 runs 14 residues. Between the trimmed V and J ends, which lost 2 bases and 2 bases, there was a span of 9 bases. Germline lookup yields CDR1 SGHTA and CDR2 FQGNSA. CDR3 DNA sequence: TGTGCCAGCAGCTTAAATACAGGGCAAGAGACCCAGTACTTC. Translated: CASSLNTGQETQYF.

V and J are TRBV2 and TRBJ1-1, with a possible D match to TRBD1 (6 bases). CDR1 and CDR2 (germline): SNHLY, FYNNEI. The germline V and J ends were trimmed by 5 bases and 3 bases, with 13 bases remaining between them. This CDR3 comprises 14 residues. The CDR3 DNA follows: TGTGCCAGCAGTCTACAGGGAGGGGACACTGAAGCTTTCTTT. It translates to CASSLQGGDTEAFF. The whole variable domain, remainder taken from reference TRBV2 and TRBJ1-1, is EPEVTQTPSHQVTQMGQEVILRCVPISNHLYFYWYRQILGQKVEFLVSFYNNEISEKSEIFDDQFSVERPDGSNFTLKIRSTKLEDSAMYFCASSLQGGDTEAFFGQGTRLTVV.

The table lists this clone with a few counts. The chain joins TRBV4-3 to TRBJ2-6, with D maybe TRBD1 (6 bases). This CDR3 has 16 residues. Trimming stripped 0 bases from V and 2 bases from J, with 8 bases between. Germline CDR1 is LGHNA and CDR2 is YSLEER. CDR3 loop: CASSQEGGTGANVLTF. The CDR3 nucleotides are TGCGCCAGCAGCCAAGAAGGGGGAACTGGGGCCAACGTCCTGACTTTC.

Only a few counts were recorded for this clone. This chain connects TRBV5-4 to TRBJ2-7; tentatively, D is TRBD1 (6 bases). V lost 4 bases and J 4 bases, leaving 9 bases between the germline ends. This CDR3 region has 12 residues. The germline V gene encodes CDR1 SGHNT and CDR2 YYREEE (reference sequence). As DNA, the CDR3 is TGTGCCAGCAGCCTTACAGGGTACGAGCAGTACTTC. This encodes CASSLTGYEQYF. The entire variable domain, with the rest obtained from reference TRBV5-4 and TRBJ2-7, is as follows: ETGVTQSPTHLIKTRGQQVTLRCSSQSGHNTVSWYQQALGQGPQFIFQYYREEENGRGNFPPRFSGLQFPNYSSELNVNALELDDSALYLCASSLTGYEQYFGPGTRLTVT.

The DNA for the CDR3 is TGTGCCAGCAGTTTTGTAGCGGGGAGTCTGGAGGGTTCCTACGAGCAGTACTTC. This sequence encodes CASSFVAGSLEGSYEQYF. V is TRBV28 and J is TRBJ2-7; 8 nucleotides align to TRBD2. CDR1 and CDR2 from the germline V gene are MDHEN and SYDVKM. The CDR3 is 18 amino acids. Trimming took 3 bases from V and 1 from J; bases not matched to a gene: 14. Full variable domain (outside the CDR3, taken from reference TRBV28 and TRBJ2-7): DVKVTQSSRYLVKRTGEKVFLECVQDMDHENMFWYRQDPGLGLRLIYFSYDVKMKEKGDIPEGYSVSREKKERFSLILESASTNQTSMYLCASSFVAGSLEGSYEQYFGPGTRLTVT.

The V gene is TRBV15, the J gene TRBJ2-1, with a weak D call TRBD2 (5 bases). Trimming took off 0 bases at V and 8 bases at J, with 14 bases between the two ends. CDR1 and CDR2 from the germline V gene are LNHNV and YYDKDF (reference sequence). The CDR3 contains 15 residues. CDR3 in DNA: TGTGCCACCAGCAGAGAGGTGGGAGTAAACTATGAGCAGTTCTTC. It encodes CATSREVGVNYEQFF.

This clone has more than one count but fewer than ten. The V call is TRBV5-1, the J call TRBJ2-7, with 9 bases identical to TRBD2. This CDR3 region has 15 residues. V lost 0 bases to trimming and J lost 5 bases; unmatched junction nucleotides: 6. Per the germline V gene, CDR1 is SGHRS and CDR2 is YFSETQ. The CDR3 DNA sequence: TGCGCCAGCAGCTTGGTGGCGGGAGGGCTCGACGAGCAGTACTTC. Translation: CASSLVAGGLDEQYF.

V is TRBV28 and J is TRBJ1-4; TRBD1 matches 7 bases. Germline V gene data show CDR1 as MDHEN and CDR2 as SYDVKM. The CDR3 spans 16 residues. Trimming removed 5 bases from V and 4 bases from J; junction bases left unmatched: 10. CDR3 amino acids: CASSPLGQIHNEKLFF. The CDR3 DNA reads as TGTGCCAGCAGTCCCCTGGGACAGATTCATAATGAAAAACTGTTTTTT.

This clone showed up just a few times. The J gene is TRBJ1-2, the V gene TRBV19; unclear D gene. Trimming took off 6 bases at V and 5 bases at J, with 16 bases between the two ends. CDR1 is LNHDA, CDR2 SQIVND, per germline (reference sequence). This CDR3 comprises 14 residues. The CDR3 loop reads CASRKMEERYGYTF. The CDR3 bases are TGTGCCAGTAGGAAGATGGAAGAGCGGTATGGCTACACCTTC.

This sequence joins TRBV7-8 and TRBJ2-3; 10 positions agree with TRBD2. The V gene's germline CDR1 is SGHVS and CDR2 FQNEAQ. The CDR3 loop spans 15 amino acids. Trimming removed 5 bases from V and 5 bases from J; junction bases left unmatched: 7. The CDR3 nucleotides read TGTGCCAGCAGCGTCACACTAGCGGGGAAAGATACGCAGTATTTT. It is translated as CASSVTLAGKDTQYF.

The chain has TRBV10-3 and TRBJ2-5; 10 nucleotides align to TRBD2. This CDR3 has 16 residues. Germline CDR1 and CDR2: ENHRY and SYGVKD. J gave up 5 bases and V 0 bases, and 6 bases lay outside the gene matches. The DNA for the CDR3 is TGTGCCATCAGTGAGTCAGCGGGAGGGCCCGGGGAGACCCAGTACTTC. It is translated as CAISESAGGPGETQYF.

This rearrangement joins TRBV28 to TRBJ2-7, with TRBD2 matching over 7 bases. Germline CDR1 MDHEN, CDR2 SYDVKM. With V trimmed by 2 bases and J by 2 bases, 15 bases remained unmatched. The CDR3 is 18 residues long. Written as DNA, the CDR3 is TGTGCCAGCAGTTTACCCCTCAAGAGCGGGGATCCAACCTACGAGCAGTACTTC. Translating it yields CASSLPLKSGDPTYEQYF.

The chain combines TRBV6-1 with TRBJ1-5, with a weak D call TRBD1 (5 bases). This CDR3 has 15 residues. Germline V gives CDR1 MNHNS, CDR2 SASEGT. With 1 base removed from V and 4 bases from J, the gap between germline ends came to 11 bases. The CDR3 is CASSEVARVNQPQHF. The CDR3 DNA is TGTGCCAGCAGTGAAGTAGCCAGGGTAAATCAGCCCCAGCATTTT.

This rearrangement joins TRBV6-4 to TRBJ2-3, with 7 bases fitting TRBD2. Trimming removed 0 bases from V and 2 bases from J; junction bases left unmatched: 5. Germline V gene data show CDR1 as MRHNA and CDR2 as SNTAGT. The CDR3 extends over 16 amino acids. CDR3 protein: CASSDSWSGNTDTQYF. Written as DNA, the CDR3 is TGTGCCAGCAGTGACTCTTGGAGCGGGAACACAGATACGCAGTATTTT.

The chain couples TRBV5-4 to TRBJ1-1; D may be TRBD1 (6 bases). V was shortened by 2 bases and J by 4 bases, with 15 bases between the two germline ends. The germline V gene encodes CDR1 SGHNT and CDR2 YYREEE (reference sequence). The CDR3 runs 15 residues. CDR3 nucleotides: TGTGCCAGCAGCTTCGCTGGCAGGGGTCGCACTGAAGCTTTCTTT. It encodes CASSFAGRGRTEAFF.